Listed below are T cell receptor beta chains from one sample, sequenced in a study of cytomegalovirus exposure and HLA in healthy donors. Sequenced by immunoSEQ multiplex PCR; TCRdb stores in-frame clones only, minus some. Of 70,000 or so clones in the sample, 94% were seen once. The source material was PBMCs. All receptors derive from a man aged 18 to 35 in good health and CMV-seropositive. CDR3s include the opening cysteine and the closing phenylalanine or tryptophan. The D gene is left open where the match is weak. The size of a clone is reported for some rows only, either as once, few or many, or as a class for expanded clones.

NA	TRBD1	TRBV14	TRBJ1-2	CASSQQGEGYTF	TGTGCCAGCAGCCAACAGGGGGAAGGCTACACCTTC
NA	TRBD1	TRBV9	TRBJ2-6	CASSPGRQGSHSGANVLTF	TGTGCCAGCAGCCCCGGGCGACAGGGGTCACACTCTGGGGCCAACGTCCTGACTTTC
NA	TRBD2	TRBV27	TRBJ2-5	CASSSFMTSGSVRETQYF	TGTGCCAGCAGTTCCTTCATGACTAGCGGGAGTGTCCGAGAGACCCAGTACTTC
NA	NA	TRBV6-1	TRBJ2-3	CASTRDTQYF	TGTGCCAGCACCCGGGATACGCAGTATTTT
few	NA	TRBV9	TRBJ1-4	CASSVTQGGGSEKLFF	TGTGCCAGCAGCGTAACCCAGGGAGGTGGAAGTGAAAAACTGTTTTTT
NA	NA	TRBV6-6	TRBJ1-5	CASNPSGGNNQPQHF	TGTGCCAGCAACCCGTCGGGGGGCAACAATCAGCCCCAGCATTTT
NA	TRBD2	TRBV6-1	TRBJ2-3	CASSDVAGIGTDTQYF	TGTGCCAGCAGTGATGTAGCGGGAATCGGGACAGATACGCAGTATTTT
NA	TRBD2	TRBV5-4	TRBJ2-3	CASSPTSGRVLDTQYF	TGTGCCAGCAGCCCGACTAGCGGGAGGGTATTGGATACGCAGTATTTT
NA	TRBD1	TRBV30	TRBJ1-5	CAWTTGVGNQPQHF	TGTGCCTGGACGACAGGGGTTGGCAATCAGCCCCAGCATTTT
NA	NA	TRBV18	TRBJ2-1	CASSVTGDSYNEQFF	TGTGCCAGCTCGGTCACGGGGGACTCCTACAATGAGCAGTTCTTC